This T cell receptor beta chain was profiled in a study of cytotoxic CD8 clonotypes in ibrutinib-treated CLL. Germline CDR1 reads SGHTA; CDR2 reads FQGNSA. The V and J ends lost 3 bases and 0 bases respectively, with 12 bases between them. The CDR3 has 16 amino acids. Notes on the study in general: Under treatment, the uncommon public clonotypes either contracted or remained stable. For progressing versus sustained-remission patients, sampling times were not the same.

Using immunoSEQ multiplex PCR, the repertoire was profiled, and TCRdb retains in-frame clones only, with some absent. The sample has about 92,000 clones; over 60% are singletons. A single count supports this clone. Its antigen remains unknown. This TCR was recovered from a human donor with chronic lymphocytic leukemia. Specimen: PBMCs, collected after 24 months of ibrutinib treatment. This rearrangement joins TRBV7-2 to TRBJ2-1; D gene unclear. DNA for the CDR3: TGTGCCAGCAGCTTTTGGCGGCAAAGCTCCTACAATGAGCAGTTCTTC. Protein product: CASSFWRQSSYNEQFF.